The 2 T cell receptor beta chains reported below all come from one sample, sequenced in a study of graft-versus-host responses after intestinal transplantation. Sequenced by immunoSEQ multiplex PCR; TCRdb stores in-frame clones only, minus some. The sample comprises approximately 90,000 clones, around 89% of which are singletons, and roughly 0.3% rests with the top ten. No antigen has been assigned to these receptors. The material was unstimulated CD4+ T cells sorted from spleen or lymph node cells, obtained before transplant. The receptors were sampled from a human donor who was the organ donor for an intestinal transplant.

This sequence joins TRBV6-1 and TRBJ1-2; 7 positions match TRBD1. V gave up 7 bases and J gave up 4 bases; unmatched junction bases: 6. The germline V gene has CDR1 MNHNS and CDR2 SASEGT. There are 13 residues in the CDR3. The CDR3 DNA reads as TGTGCCAGCACTAGGGGGCGAGGCTATGGCTACACCTTC. Encoded protein: CASTRGRGYGYTF.

This rearrangement joins TRBV4-2 to TRBJ2-7, with a possible D match to TRBD2 (5 bases). CDR3 size: 13 residues. CDR1 LGHNA and CDR2 YNFKEQ come from the germline V gene. V was shortened by 0 bases and J by 7 bases, with 10 bases between the two germline ends. The CDR3 nucleotides are TGTGCCAGCAGCCAAGATATAGCGAGAGAGCAGTACTTC. Protein product: CASSQDIAREQYF.